Listed here is a single T cell receptor beta chain. This record comes from a study of siplizumab effects on memory and regulatory T cells. Sequencing used immunoSEQ multiplex PCR; TCRdb keeps in-frame clones, though not all of them. The table shows approximately 120,000 clones, with approximately 90% occurring only once. The CDR3 is 15 residues long. CDR1 and CDR2 from the germline V gene are MNHEY and SMNVEV (reference sequence). Trimming removed 1 base at V and 7 bases at J, with 14 bases between. The origin of this receptor is a human donor in good health. This chain joins TRBV27 and TRBJ2-4, with no clear D. Sequenced sample: Tregs sorted from blood. The CDR3 coding sequence is TGTGCCAGCAGTTTATTAGGCCCGCCCGGCAACATTCAGTACTTC. Residues: CASSLLGPPGNIQYF.